Detailed here is one TCR beta chain. Its target antigen remains unknown. In the germline V gene (reference sequence), CDR1 corresponds to SGHAT and CDR2 to FQDESV. Including the terminal cysteine and phenylalanine, the CDR3 comprises 18 residues. DNA for this receptor is not on file. These data belong to a study of T cells expressing NK-cell markers (dated by TCRdb to 2020 to 2022). Regarding the study in general: In sorted CD3+CD56+NKG2C+, CD3+CD56+NKG2C- and CD3+CD56-NKG2C+ T-cell subsets from roughly 8 donors, TCR beta-chain repertoires were profiled. The libraries were sequenced on Illumina HiSeq 2000/2500, MiSeq or NextSeq, producing 2 x 150 bp reads. The study sequenced eight donors, all healthy volunteers chosen at random: three men and five women. Among the eight sequenced donors, seven were HCMV-seropositive and one was HCMV-seronegative. Results and caveats for the whole study, not just this receptor: Those dominant clonotypes were again the most abundant among CD3+CD56-NKG2C+ cells in four donors, at roughly 28.3-60.1%. For six donors, the dominant CD3+CD56+NKG2C+ clonotypes were among the top 10 CD8+ clonotypes and accounted for roughly 1.0-8% of CD8+ T cells. Whether the expanded NKG2C-expressing T cell clones were specific for HCMV antigens was left unclear.

This sample was sequenced with an Illumina HiSeq 2000. TCR beta cDNA libraries were made by 5'RACE template switching that added a universal primer site and unique molecular identifiers. Priming for cDNA synthesis came from the TCR beta constant segment, and two successive PCR amplification steps followed. The authors' analysis ran thus. MIGEC handled demultiplexing of the reads and grouping by UMI, while MiTCR was used to assemble and quantify clonotypes. To exclude erroneous sequences, only TCR cDNA sequences supported by at least two reads were retained. The tcR package was used for downstream repertoire analysis, with clonotypes matched between fractions based on CDR3 nucleotide sequence plus V segment. VDJmatch was used to annotate antigen specificity against VDJdb, with one amino acid substitution allowed in CDR3. Each CDR3 protein sequence appears as one entry after TCRdb reprocessed the reads, and no DNA is included. The V and J calls were determined by TCRdb, not by the authors. In this sample's table one finds 350,000 to 500,000 distinct CDR3 sequences. The leading ten clones occupy about 7.3% of the sample.

HCMV serostatus was determined by detecting HCMV-specific IgG in serum with a commercial ELISA kit. Ficoll density gradient centrifugation was used to isolate peripheral blood mononuclear cells from blood. Rearrangement joined TRBV11-1 to TRBJ2-6; with no DNA, the TCRdb D assignment of TRBD1 cannot be verified. The sample comprised blood T cells: a sorted CD56 or NKG2C T cell subset, CD4+ or CD8+ T cells, or bulk PBMC T cells (not recorded which). The clonotype comes from a woman between 18 and 75 years old in good health. The CDR3 protein sequence reads: CASSPGLGWHSGANVLTF.